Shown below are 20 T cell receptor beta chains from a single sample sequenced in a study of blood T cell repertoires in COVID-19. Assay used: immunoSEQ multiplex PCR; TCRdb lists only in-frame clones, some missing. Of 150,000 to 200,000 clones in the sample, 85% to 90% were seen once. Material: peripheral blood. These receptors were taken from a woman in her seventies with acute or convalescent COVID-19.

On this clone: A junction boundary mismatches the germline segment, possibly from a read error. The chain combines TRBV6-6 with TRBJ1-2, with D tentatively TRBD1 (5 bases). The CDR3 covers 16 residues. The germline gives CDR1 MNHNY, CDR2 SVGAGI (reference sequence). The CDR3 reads CAGSRRDSMNHWGYTF. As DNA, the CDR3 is TGTGCCGGCAGTCGACGGGACTCAATGAATCATTGGGGCTACACCTTC.

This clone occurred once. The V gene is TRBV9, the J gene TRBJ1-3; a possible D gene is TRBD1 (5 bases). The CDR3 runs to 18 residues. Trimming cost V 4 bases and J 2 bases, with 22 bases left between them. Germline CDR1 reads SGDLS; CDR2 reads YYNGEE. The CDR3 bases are TGTGCCAGCAGCCCTCGTTATGGGAGGGGCAAGACTGGAAACACCATATATTTT. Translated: CASSPRYGRGKTGNTIYF. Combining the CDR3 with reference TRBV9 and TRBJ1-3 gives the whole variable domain DSGVTQTPKHLITATGQRVTLRCSPRSGDLSVYWYQQSLDQGLQFLIQYYNGEERAKGNILERFSAQQFPDLHSELNLSSLELGDSALYFCASSPRYGRGKTGNTIYFGEGSWLTVV.

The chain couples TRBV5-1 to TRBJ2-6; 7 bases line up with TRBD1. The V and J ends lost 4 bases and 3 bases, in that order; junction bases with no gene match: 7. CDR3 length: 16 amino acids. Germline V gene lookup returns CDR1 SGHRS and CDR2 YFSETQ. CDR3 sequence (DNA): TGCGCCAGCAGCCTACCGACAGGGATTGGGGCCAACGTCCTGACTTTC. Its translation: CASSLPTGIGANVLTF.

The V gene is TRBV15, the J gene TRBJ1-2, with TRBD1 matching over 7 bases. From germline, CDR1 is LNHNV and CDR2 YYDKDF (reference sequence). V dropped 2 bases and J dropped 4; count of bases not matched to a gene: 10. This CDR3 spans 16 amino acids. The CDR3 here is CATSRPHRGGSYGYTF. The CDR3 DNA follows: TGTGCCACCAGCAGACCCCACCGAGGGGGCAGCTATGGCTACACCTTC.

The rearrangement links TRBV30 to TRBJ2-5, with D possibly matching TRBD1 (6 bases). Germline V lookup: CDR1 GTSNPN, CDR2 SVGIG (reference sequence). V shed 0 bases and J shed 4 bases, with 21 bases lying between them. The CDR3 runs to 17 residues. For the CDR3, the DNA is TGTGCCTGGAGTGTTACCCGCACCGCAGGGGCGGCAGAGACCCAGTACTTC. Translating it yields CAWSVTRTAGAAETQYF.

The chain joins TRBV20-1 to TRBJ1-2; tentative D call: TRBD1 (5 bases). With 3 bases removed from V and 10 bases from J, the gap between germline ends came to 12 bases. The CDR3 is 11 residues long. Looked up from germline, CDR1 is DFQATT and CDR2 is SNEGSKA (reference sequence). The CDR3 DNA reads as TGCAGTGCTAGCAGGGCCGACCCCTACACCTTC. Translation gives CSASRADPYTF.

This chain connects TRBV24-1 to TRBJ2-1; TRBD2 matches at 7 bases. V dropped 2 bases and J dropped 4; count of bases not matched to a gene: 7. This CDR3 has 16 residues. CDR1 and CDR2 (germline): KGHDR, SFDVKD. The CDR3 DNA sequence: TGTGCCACCAGTGATTCCCGACTAGCCGTATACAATGAGCAGTTCTTC. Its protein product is CATSDSRLAVYNEQFF.

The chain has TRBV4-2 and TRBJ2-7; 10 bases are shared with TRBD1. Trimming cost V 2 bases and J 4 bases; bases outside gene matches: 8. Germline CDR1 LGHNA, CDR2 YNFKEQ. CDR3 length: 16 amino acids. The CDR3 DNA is TGTGCCAGCAGCCAAAGTTACGGACAGGGGGGGTACGAGCAGTACTTC. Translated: CASSQSYGQGGYEQYF.

In DNA form, the CDR3 reads TGTGCCAGCAGCCAACAACAGGGCGAGGTAGAATACGAGCAGTACTTC. The encoded protein is CASSQQQGEVEYEQYF. V gene TRBV4-2 combines with J gene TRBJ2-7, with TRBD1 as a possible D gene (6 bases). Germline CDR1 and CDR2: LGHNA and YNFKEQ. Trimming removed 2 bases from V and 4 bases from J, with 18 bases in between. The CDR3 runs to 16 residues.

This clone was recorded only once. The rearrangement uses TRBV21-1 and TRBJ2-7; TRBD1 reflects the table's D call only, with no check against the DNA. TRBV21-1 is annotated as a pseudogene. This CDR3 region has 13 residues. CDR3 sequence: CASSKGDSYEQYF. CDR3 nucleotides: TGTGCCAGCAGCAAGGGCGACTCCTACGAGCAGTACTTC.

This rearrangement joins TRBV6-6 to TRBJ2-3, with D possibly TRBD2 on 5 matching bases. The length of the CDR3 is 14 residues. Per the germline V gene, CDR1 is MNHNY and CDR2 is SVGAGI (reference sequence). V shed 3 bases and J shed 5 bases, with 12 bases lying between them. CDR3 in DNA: TGTGCCAGCAGTTATTTTGCGGGCAGAGATACGCAGTATTTT. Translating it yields CASSYFAGRDTQYF.

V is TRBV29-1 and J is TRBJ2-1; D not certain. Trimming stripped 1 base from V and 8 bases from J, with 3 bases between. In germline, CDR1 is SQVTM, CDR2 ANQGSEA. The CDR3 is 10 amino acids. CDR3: CSVEVDEQFF. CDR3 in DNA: TGCAGCGTTGAAGTCGATGAGCAGTTCTTC.

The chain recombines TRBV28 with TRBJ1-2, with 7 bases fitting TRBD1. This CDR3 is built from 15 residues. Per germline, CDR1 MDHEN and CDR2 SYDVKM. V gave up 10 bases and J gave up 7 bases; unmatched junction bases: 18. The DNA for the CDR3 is TGTGCCAAACCAAGGGACAGAAGATACCTCTCTGGCTACACCTTC. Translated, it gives CAKPRDRRYLSGYTF.

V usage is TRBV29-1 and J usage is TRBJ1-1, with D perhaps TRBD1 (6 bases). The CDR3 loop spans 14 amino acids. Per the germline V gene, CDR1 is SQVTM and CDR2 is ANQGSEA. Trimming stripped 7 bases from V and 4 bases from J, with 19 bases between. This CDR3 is CSAARGAVGTEAFF. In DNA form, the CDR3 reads TGCAGCGCCGCCCGGGGGGCGGTTGGCACTGAAGCTTTCTTT.

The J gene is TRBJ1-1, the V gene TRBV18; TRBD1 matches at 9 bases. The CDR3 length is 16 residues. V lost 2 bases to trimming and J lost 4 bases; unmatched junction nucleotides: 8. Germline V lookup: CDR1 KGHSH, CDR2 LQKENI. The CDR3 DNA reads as TGTGCCAGCTCACCAGGACAGGGGAGTTCTCGCACTGAAGCTTTCTTT. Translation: CASSPGQGSSRTEAFF.

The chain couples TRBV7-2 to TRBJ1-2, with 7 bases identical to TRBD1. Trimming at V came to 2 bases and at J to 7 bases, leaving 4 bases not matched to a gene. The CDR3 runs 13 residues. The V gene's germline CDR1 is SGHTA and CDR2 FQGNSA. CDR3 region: CASSLTQGGGYTF. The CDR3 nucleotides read TGTGCCAGCAGCTTAACGCAGGGGGGTGGCTACACCTTC.

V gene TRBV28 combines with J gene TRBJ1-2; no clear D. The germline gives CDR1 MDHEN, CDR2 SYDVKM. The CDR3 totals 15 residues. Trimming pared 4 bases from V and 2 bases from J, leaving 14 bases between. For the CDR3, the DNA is TGTGCCAGCAGTTCCGCCCCGGTTTACAACTATGGCTACACCTTC. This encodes CASSSAPVYNYGYTF.

The CDR3, as DNA: TGTGCCAGCAGCTTCGGACAGGGTTACTCTGGAAACACCATATATTTT. It specifies CASSFGQGYSGNTIYF. The chain couples TRBV7-9 to TRBJ1-3, with 8 bases lining up with TRBD1. This CDR3 comprises 16 residues. V lost 3 bases and J lost 0; bases outside the gene matches: 4. Germline lookup yields CDR1 SEHNR and CDR2 FQNEAQ (reference sequence).

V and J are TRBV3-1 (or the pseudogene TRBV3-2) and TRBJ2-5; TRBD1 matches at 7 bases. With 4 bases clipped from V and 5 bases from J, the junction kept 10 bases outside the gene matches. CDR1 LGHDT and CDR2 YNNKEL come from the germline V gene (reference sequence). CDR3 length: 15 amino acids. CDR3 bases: TGTGCCAGCAGCCCCCCGGGACAGCCGGGGGAGACCCAGTACTTC. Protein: CASSPPGQPGETQYF.

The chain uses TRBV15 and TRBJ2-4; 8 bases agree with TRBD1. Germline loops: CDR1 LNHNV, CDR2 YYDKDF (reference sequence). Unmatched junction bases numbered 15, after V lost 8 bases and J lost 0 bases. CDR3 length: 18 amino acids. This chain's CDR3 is CATQGAHAEGIAKNIQYF. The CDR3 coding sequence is TGTGCCACCCAGGGGGCCCATGCGGAAGGGATAGCCAAAAACATTCAGTACTTC.